The rows below give T cell receptor beta chains drawn from one sample of a study of response to subunit inactivated influenza vaccine. In TCRdb, the RT-PCR reads were re-called with MiXCR into one record per CDR3 protein. The sample yields 500,000 to 550,000 distinct CDR3 sequences, about 7.2% seen once. Sequencing used PBMCs from blood, obtained about 23 months after vaccination. These receptors were obtained from a man aged 45 to 70 who received an inactivated influenza vaccine. Each CDR3 is given with its conserved first and last residue. Fields, in order: CDR3 protein, CDR3 DNA, clone size, V gene, D gene, J gene. D genes are given only for firm matches. Size is omitted from some rows. Given values are once, few, many or a class for expanded clones.

CASSLSTSGGGQEQFF,TGCGCCAGCAGCTTGTCCACTAGCGGGGGTGGTCAAGAGCAGTTCTTC,many,TRBV5-1,TRBD2,TRBJ2-1
CASSQDSFFSGELFF,TGTGCCAGCAGCCAGGATAGTTTCTTTTCCGGGGAGCTGTTTTTT,many,TRBV4-2,NA,TRBJ2-2
CSARGLVSYEQYF,TGCAGTGCTAGGGGGCTCGTCTCGTACGAGCAGTACTTC,NA,TRBV20-1,NA,TRBJ2-7
CAIRGGENEKLFF,TGTGCCATCCGGGGGGGTGAAAATGAAAAACTGTTTTTT,many,TRBV10-3,NA,TRBJ1-4
CASSRGTDYEQYF,TGCGCCAGCAGCAGAGGGACAGACTACGAGCAGTACTTC,NA,TRBV5-1,TRBD1,TRBJ2-7
CSASLPGLTNTGELFF,TGCAGTGCTTCCTTACCAGGACTAACGAACACCGGGGAGCTGTTTTTT,NA,TRBV20-1,NA,TRBJ2-2
CASSQDKGARQPQHF,TGTGCCAGCAGCCAAGATAAGGGGGCGAGGCAGCCCCAGCATTTT,many,TRBV4-2,TRBD1,TRBJ1-5
CASSPGRAGAQYF,TGTGCCAGCAGCCCCGGACGGGCCGGTGCGCAGTATTTT,many,TRBV7-2,NA,TRBJ2-3
CASSSGTSYYEQFF,TGCGCCAGCAGCTCCGGGACTAGCTACTATGAGCAGTTCTTC,many,TRBV5-1,TRBD2,TRBJ2-1
CASSPGPVSAPEAFF,TGCGCCAGCAGCCCCGGCCCGGTATCTGCCCCTGAAGCTTTCTTT,few,TRBV5-1,NA,TRBJ1-1
CASRPPGQSSYEQYF,TGTGCCAGCAGACCCCCGGGACAGAGCTCCTACGAGCAGTACTTC,NA,TRBV6-2/TRBV6-3,TRBD1,TRBJ2-7
CASSRASVETQYF,TGTGCCAGCAGCCGGGCCTCCGTGGAGACCCAGTACTTC,many,TRBV28,NA,TRBJ2-5
CASSYSWVATNEKLFF,TGTGCCAGCAGTTACTCATGGGTTGCAACTAATGAAAAACTGTTTTTT,few,TRBV6-5,NA,TRBJ1-4
CASSVDGGVVYGYTF,TGTGCCAGCAGCGTAGATGGGGGAGTCGTCTATGGCTACACCTTC,many,TRBV9,NA,TRBJ1-2
CSASPGGLYGYTF,TGCAGTGCTAGTCCTGGGGGACTCTATGGCTACACCTTC,few,TRBV20-1,NA,TRBJ1-2
CATSDTTGGTGELFF,TGTGCCACCAGTGACACCACAGGGGGGACCGGGGAGCTGTTTTTT,many,TRBV24-1,TRBD1,TRBJ2-2
CATSRSPHISGNTIYF,TGTGCCACCAGCAGAAGTCCCCACATCTCTGGAAACACCATATATTTT,many,TRBV15,NA,TRBJ1-3
CASSISLAGGHNEQFF,TGTGCCAGTAGTATATCCCTAGCGGGGGGGCATAATGAGCAGTTCTTC,NA,TRBV19,TRBD2,TRBJ2-1
CSAAPGSEAYEQYF,TGCAGTGCCGCGCCCGGGAGTGAAGCCTACGAGCAGTACTTC,few,TRBV20-1,NA,TRBJ2-7
CASSRTGAPNEKLFF,TGTGCCAGCAGCCGAACAGGGGCCCCTAATGAAAAACTGTTTTTT,few,TRBV6-1,TRBD1,TRBJ1-4
CASSTGFDRGNEQFF,TGCGCCAGCAGCACCGGTTTCGACAGGGGAAATGAGCAGTTCTTC,few,TRBV5-1,TRBD1,TRBJ2-1
CASCLVAHGQGARTGELFF,TGTGCCAGCTGTTTAGTCGCTCACGGACAGGGGGCAAGGACCGGGGAGCTGTTTTTT,NA,TRBV12-3/TRBV12-4,TRBD1,TRBJ2-2
CASSLVGGTGWTGNTIYF,TGTGCCAGCAGCTTAGTGGGGGGGACAGGGTGGACTGGAAACACCATATATTTT,NA,TRBV11-2,TRBD1,TRBJ1-3
CASSLYPPSGGLTEAFF,TGTGCCAGCAGTTTATATCCCCCCTCAGGGGGGCTCACTGAAGCTTTCTTT,few,TRBV27,TRBD1,TRBJ1-1
CATSVGTDTQYF,TGTGCCACATCAGTGGGCACAGATACGCAGTATTTT,few,TRBV6-1,NA,TRBJ2-3
CASSPWTDTEAFF,TGTGCCAGCAGCCCTTGGACGGACACTGAAGCTTTCTTT,many,TRBV7-2,NA,TRBJ1-1
CASSLRGSPSTDTQYF,TGTGCCAGCAGTTTAAGGGGCTCCCCTAGCACAGATACGCAGTATTTT,many,TRBV12-3/TRBV12-4,NA,TRBJ2-3
CASSPGLKQFF,TGTGCCAGCAGCCCTGGGCTCAAGCAGTTCTTC,NA,TRBV5-5,NA,TRBJ2-1
CASSLEAGGGEQYF,TGCGCCAGCAGCTTGGAAGCAGGGGGAGGCGAGCAGTACTTC,few,TRBV5-1,NA,TRBJ2-7
CASSTGARTDTQYF,TGTGCCAGCAGCACAGGGGCCCGCACAGATACGCAGTATTTT,NA,TRBV7-2,TRBD1,TRBJ2-3
CASSLIPTSGGLTDTQYF,TGTGCCAGCAGTCTCATCCCTACTAGCGGGGGACTCACAGATACGCAGTATTTT,NA,TRBV12-3/TRBV12-4,TRBD2,TRBJ2-3
CASTHQGTSTDTQYF,TGTGCCAGCACCCACCAGGGGACCAGCACAGATACGCAGTATTTT,few,TRBV6-1,NA,TRBJ2-3
CASSIPPSSYEQYF,TGTGCCAGCAGCATACCCCCGAGCTCATACGAGCAGTACTTC,NA,TRBV28,NA,TRBJ2-7
CATRFLETQYF,TGTGCCACTCGGTTCCTTGAGACCCAGTACTTC,many,TRBV6-1,NA,TRBJ2-5
CASSLRTGITVNEQFF,TGTGCCAGCAGCTTAAGGACAGGGATCACGGTCAATGAGCAGTTCTTC,NA,TRBV11-2,TRBD1,TRBJ2-1
CASSPRRGLQGETQYF,TGCGCCAGCAGCCCCAGAAGGGGTCTCCAGGGAGAGACCCAGTACTTC,few,TRBV5-1,NA,TRBJ2-5
CASSESDRGRLFF,TGCGCCAGCAGTGAGTCCGACAGGGGTAGGCTGTTTTTT,NA,TRBV10-1,TRBD1,TRBJ2-2
CASSSDGYTF,TGTGCCAGCAGTTCCGATGGCTACACCTTC,few,TRBV25-1,NA,TRBJ1-2
CASSLGVGGRPYEQYF,TGTGCCAGCAGCTTAGGGGTAGGGGGGCGCCCCTACGAGCAGTACTTC,NA,TRBV11-2,NA,TRBJ2-7
CSAMRGLGTGELFF,TGCAGTGCTATGAGGGGGCTCGGGACCGGGGAGCTGTTTTTT,many,TRBV20-1,TRBD1,TRBJ2-2
CASSYAARGGETQYF,TGTGCCAGCAGTTACGCGGCCAGGGGAGGGGAGACCCAGTACTTC,NA,TRBV6-5,NA,TRBJ2-5
CASSYSPGGLDNYGYTF,TGTGCCAGCAGTTACTCGCCAGGGGGCTTGGATAACTATGGCTACACCTTC,many,TRBV6-5,TRBD1,TRBJ1-2
CASRGTGSSYEQYF,TGTGCCAGCAGGGGGACAGGAAGCTCCTACGAGCAGTACTTC,NA,TRBV12-3/TRBV12-4,TRBD1,TRBJ2-7
CASRRELREKLFF,TGTGCCAGCAGGAGGGAACTTAGGGAAAAACTGTTTTTT,few,TRBV6-6,NA,TRBJ1-4
CASSQEGGYQPQHF,TGCGCCAGCAGCCAAGAGGGGGGGTATCAGCCCCAGCATTTT,few,TRBV4-1,NA,TRBJ1-5
CASSQDMSARQPQHF,TGTGCCAGCAGCCAAGATATGTCGGCTCGGCAGCCCCAGCATTTT,few,TRBV4-2,NA,TRBJ1-5
CASSLTGQGARMDTEAFF,TGTGCCAGCAGCTTGACGGGCCAGGGGGCGAGAATGGACACTGAAGCTTTCTTT,few,TRBV5-6,TRBD1,TRBJ1-1
CASSPPSRASYEQYF,TGTGCCAGCTCACCACCGTCGCGGGCCTCCTACGAGCAGTACTTC,NA,TRBV18,NA,TRBJ2-7
CAISGEVGETQYF,TGTGCCATCAGTGGCGAGGTCGGGGAGACCCAGTACTTC,many,TRBV10-3,NA,TRBJ2-5